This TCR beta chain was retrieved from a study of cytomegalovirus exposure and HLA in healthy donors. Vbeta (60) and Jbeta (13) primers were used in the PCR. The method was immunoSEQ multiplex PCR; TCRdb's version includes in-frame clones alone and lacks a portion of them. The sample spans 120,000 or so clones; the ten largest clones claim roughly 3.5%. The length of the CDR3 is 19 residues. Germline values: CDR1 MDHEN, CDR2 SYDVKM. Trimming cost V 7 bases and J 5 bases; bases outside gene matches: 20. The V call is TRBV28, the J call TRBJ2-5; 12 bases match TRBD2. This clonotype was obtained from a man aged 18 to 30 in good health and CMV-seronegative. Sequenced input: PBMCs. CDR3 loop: CASNPRLASGRAGPETQYF. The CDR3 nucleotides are TGTGCCAGCAACCCCAGGTTGGCTAGCGGGAGGGCCGGTCCGGAGACCCAGTACTTC.